This T cell receptor beta chain was sequenced during a study of blood T cell repertoires in COVID-19. Across the whole study: The cDNA or gDNA used as material had been derived from T cells, B-cell-depleted T cells, or PBMCs.

Under the authors' procedure: Amplified reference gene primers provided the basis for estimating nucleated cell counts. Clones were sequenced by immunoSEQ multiplex PCR, and TCRdb holds only the in-frame ones, with some missing. V and J calls and clone size follow that table, whereas D and trimming were derived from the DNA. The sample holds about 80,000 clones; approximately 76% are singletons and the top ten take 15% to 20%. In germline, CDR1 is MNHEY, CDR2 SVGAGI. The CDR3 has 15 residues. V lost 7 bases, J lost 5 bases, and 21 bases lay in between. This clonotype originated in a man between 65 and 80 years old with active or convalescent COVID-19. The V and J genes are TRBV6-5 and TRBJ2-7; D perhaps matches TRBD2 (5 bases). What was sequenced was peripheral blood. The CDR3 sequence: CASTPGEGRDDEQYF. CDR3 bases: TGTGCCAGCACCCCTGGCGAGGGAAGAGATGACGAGCAGTACTTC.